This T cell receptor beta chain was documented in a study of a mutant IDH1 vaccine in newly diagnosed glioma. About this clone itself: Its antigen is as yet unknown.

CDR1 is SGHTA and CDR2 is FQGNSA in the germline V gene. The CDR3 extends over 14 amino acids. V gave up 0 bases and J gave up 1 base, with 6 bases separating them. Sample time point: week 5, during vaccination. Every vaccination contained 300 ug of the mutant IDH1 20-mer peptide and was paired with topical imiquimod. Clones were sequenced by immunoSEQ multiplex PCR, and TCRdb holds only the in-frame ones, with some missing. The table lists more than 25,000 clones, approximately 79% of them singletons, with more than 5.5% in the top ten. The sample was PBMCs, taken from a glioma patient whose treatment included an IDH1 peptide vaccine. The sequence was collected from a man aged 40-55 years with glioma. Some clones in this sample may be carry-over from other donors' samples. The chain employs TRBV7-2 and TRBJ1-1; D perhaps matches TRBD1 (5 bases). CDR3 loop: CASSLAGANTEAFF. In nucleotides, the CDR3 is TGTGCCAGCAGCTTAGCAGGGGCGAACACTGAAGCTTTCTTT.